One and the same sample provided the 18 T cell receptor beta chains below, sequenced in a study of human T cells and chemical hapten exposure. Described time point: patch test 1, 2 weeks after DPC sensitization. Treatment described: therapeutic diphenylcyclopropenone sensitization with weekly scalp DPC. From the RACE reads, TCRdb called clonotypes with MiXCR, one entry per CDR3 protein. The table has some 180,000 distinct CDR3 sequences, around 20% seen once. Sequenced here: whole blood, sampled in connection with sensitization to the hapten diphenylcyclopropenone (DPC). These TCRs come from a woman between 45 and 65 years old with alopecia areata. Some clones in this sample may be carry-over from other donors' samples.

Here the CDR3 reads CASSLGKARGSDEQFF. The CDR3 coding sequence is TGTGCCAGCAGCTTAGGCAAGGCTAGGGGCTCGGATGAGCAGTTCTTC. The J gene is TRBJ2-1, the V gene TRBV13, with D maybe TRBD1 (5 bases). The CDR3 totals 16 residues. Germline values: CDR1 PRHDT, CDR2 FYEKMQ (reference sequence). The germline V and J ends were trimmed by 0 bases and 8 bases, with 17 bases remaining between them.

V is TRBV2 and J is TRBJ2-2, with D possibly matching TRBD2 (6 bases). The germline V gene has CDR1 SNHLY and CDR2 FYNNEI. Trimming cost V 2 bases and J 3 bases, with 7 bases left between them. The CDR3 consists of 14 residues. The CDR3, as DNA: TGTGCCAGCAGTGAACTAGCGTACACCGGGGAGCTGTTTTTT. It yields the protein CASSELAYTGELFF. The entire variable domain, with the rest obtained from reference TRBV2 and TRBJ2-2, is as follows: EPEVTQTPSHQVTQMGQEVILRCVPISNHLYFYWYRQILGQKVEFLVSFYNNEISEKSEIFDDQFSVERPDGSNFTLKIRSTKLEDSAMYFCASSELAYTGELFFGEGSRLTVL.

The chain employs TRBV3-1 and TRBJ2-1, with 12 positions matching TRBD2. The germline gives CDR1 LGHDT, CDR2 YNNKEL (reference sequence). The CDR3 has 15 amino acids. The ends lost 3 bases at V and 9 bases at J; junction bases unmatched: 6. CDR3 in amino acids: CASSHLAGGPGEQFF. The CDR3 bases are TGTGCCAGCAGCCACCTAGCGGGAGGGCCGGGTGAGCAGTTCTTC.

This sequence joins TRBV20-1 and TRBJ2-6; 7 bases are a match to TRBD1. V lost 6 bases and J lost 0; bases outside the gene matches: 14. The CDR3 is made up of 18 amino acids. The V gene's germline CDR1 is DFQATT and CDR2 SNEGSKA (reference sequence). CDR3 in DNA: TGCAGTGCAAATCCAGACAGGGTACCGGGCTCTGGGGCCAACGTCCTGACTTTC. Protein product: CSANPDRVPGSGANVLTF.

The V and J genes are TRBV4-2 and TRBJ1-1; D uncertain. Trimming cost V 4 bases and J 0 bases, with 6 bases left between them. The CDR3 extends over 13 amino acids. Germline V gene data show CDR1 as LGHNA and CDR2 as YNFKEQ. The CDR3 is CASSLNLNTEAFF. CDR3 DNA sequence: TGTGCCAGCAGCCTTAACCTGAACACTGAAGCTTTCTTT.

This clonotype has just a few counts. The chain combines TRBV6-5 with TRBJ2-1, with a possible D match to TRBD2 (6 bases). Germline CDR1 and CDR2: MNHEY and SVGAGI. The CDR3 is made up of 15 amino acids. The V gene lost 2 bases and the J gene lost 6 bases, with 14 bases spanning the gap. DNA of the CDR3: TGTGCCAGCAGTTACACGGGAGCCCCGAGCAATGAGCAGTTCTTC. This gives the protein CASSYTGAPSNEQFF.

This clonotype was counted between two and nine times. This chain links TRBV10-3 with TRBJ1-4; D gene unclear. V was trimmed by 5 bases and J by 8 bases, leaving 6 bases between them. CDR1 and CDR2 from the germline V gene are ENHRY and SYGVKD. The CDR3 extends over 11 amino acids. As DNA, the CDR3 is TGTGCCATCAGTCCAGGCGAAAAACTGTTTTTT. Its translation: CAISPGEKLFF.

This clonotype was detected a few times. V gene TRBV7-2 combines with J gene TRBJ2-2; 8 nucleotides agree with TRBD2. The length of the CDR3 is 15 residues. The ends lost 1 base at V and 6 bases at J; junction bases unmatched: 4. Germline CDR1 reads SGHTA; CDR2 reads FQGNSA. CDR3 sequence reads: CASSLVPGGSGELFF. CDR3 bases: TGTGCCAGCAGCTTAGTTCCGGGAGGGTCCGGGGAGCTGTTTTTT.

Here the CDR3 reads CASSLPSSYNEQFF. DNA of the CDR3: TGCGCCAGCAGCTTACCCAGCTCCTACAATGAGCAGTTCTTC. J is TRBJ2-1 and V is TRBV5-1; D remains unclear. The CDR3 consists of 14 residues. V was trimmed by 2 bases and J by 0 bases, leaving 6 bases between them. CDR1 and CDR2 (germline): SGHRS, YFSETQ. Drawing the rest from reference TRBV5-1 and TRBJ2-1, the complete variable domain is KAGVTQTPRYLIKTRGQQVTLSCSPISGHRSVSWYQQTPGQGLQFLFEYFSETQRNKGNFPGRFSGRQFSNSRSEMNVSTLELGDSALYLCASSLPSSYNEQFFGPGTRLTVL.

This clonotype appeared a few times. V usage is TRBV5-1 and J usage is TRBJ2-7, with no clear D. The germline V gene encodes CDR1 SGHRS and CDR2 YFSETQ. The CDR3 is 14 residues long. Trimming removed 0 bases at V and 6 bases at J, with 13 bases between. CDR3 bases: TGCGCCAGCAGCTTGGATTCGGTTCACCGCGAGCAGTACTTC. Protein sequence: CASSLDSVHREQYF. Variable domain in full (rest from reference TRBV5-1 and TRBJ2-7): KAGVTQTPRYLIKTRGQQVTLSCSPISGHRSVSWYQQTPGQGLQFLFEYFSETQRNKGNFPGRFSGRQFSNSRSEMNVSTLELGDSALYLCASSLDSVHREQYFGPGTRLTVT.

The table lists this clonotype with a few counts. The gene calls are TRBV15 and TRBJ2-5; 7 nucleotides line up with TRBD2. With 0 bases clipped from V and 3 bases from J, the junction kept 4 bases outside the gene matches. From germline, CDR1 is LNHNV and CDR2 YYDKDF (reference sequence). This CDR3 is built from 15 residues. CDR3 loop: CATSRDLAGEETQYF. As DNA, the CDR3 is TGTGCCACCAGCAGAGATCTGGCGGGAGAAGAGACCCAGTACTTC.

The CDR3 nucleotides read TGTGCCATCAGTGACCCCGCAGGGACCAACGAGCAGTACTTC. Translated: CAISDPAGTNEQYF. The chain is built from TRBV10-3 and TRBJ2-7; either TRBD1 or TRBD2 may supply D (5 bases each). This CDR3 has 14 amino acids. Germline CDR1 reads ENHRY; CDR2 reads SYGVKD. V was shortened by 3 bases and J by 5 bases, with 14 bases between the two germline ends.

CDR3 nucleotide sequence: TGTGCCAGCAGCGTAGAGGGTAGGTCTCGGTACAATGAGCAGTTCTTC. It yields the protein CASSVEGRSRYNEQFF. V and J are TRBV9 and TRBJ2-1; D gene ambiguous. V lost 0 bases to trimming and J lost 4 bases, with 14 bases between them. CDR1 is SGDLS and CDR2 is YYNGEE in the germline V gene. The CDR3 runs to 16 residues. Based on the CDR3 plus reference TRBV9 and TRBJ2-1, the full variable domain is DSGVTQTPKHLITATGQRVTLRCSPRSGDLSVYWYQQSLDQGLQFLIQYYNGEERAKGNILERFSAQQFPDLHSELNLSSLELGDSALYFCASSVEGRSRYNEQFFGPGTRLTVL.

V gene TRBV29-1 combines with J gene TRBJ1-2; TRBD1 aligns across 8 bases. This CDR3 spans 15 amino acids. Per germline, CDR1 SQVTM and CDR2 ANQGSEA. After removal of 0 bases from V and 6 bases from J, the junction contained 9 bases not matched to a gene. Here the CDR3 reads CSVEESRTGRNGYTF. The CDR3 DNA is TGCAGCGTTGAAGAGTCTAGGACAGGGAGGAATGGCTACACCTTC.

This clonotype has just a few counts. V is TRBV7-8 and J is TRBJ1-5; D gene uncertain. The ends were cut back, 1 base at V and 7 bases at J, with 14 bases in the middle. Germline values: CDR1 SGHVS, CDR2 FQNEAQ. There are 15 residues in the CDR3. CDR3 amino acids: CASSLERNSGQPQHF. The CDR3 nucleotides are TGTGCCAGCAGCTTAGAACGGAACTCGGGACAGCCCCAGCATTTT.

This clonotype turned up a few times. The rearrangement joins TRBV6-1 to TRBJ2-5; D perhaps matches TRBD2 (5 bases). Deletions cut 7 bases from V and 3 bases from J, with 18 bases between. There are 15 residues in the CDR3. CDR1 is MNHNS, CDR2 SASEGT, per germline. DNA of the CDR3: TGTGCCAGCAAGTCGGGTCGGCTAGCTGAAGAGACCCAGTACTTC. Protein product: CASKSGRLAEETQYF.

This chain links TRBV5-1 with TRBJ1-1; unclear D gene. In germline, CDR1 is SGHRS, CDR2 YFSETQ. Trimming pared 5 bases from V and 0 bases from J, leaving 5 bases between. The CDR3 covers 12 residues. The CDR3 region is CASRQLNTEAFF. Here the CDR3 DNA reads TGCGCCAGCAGACAGTTGAACACTGAAGCTTTCTTT.

V and J are TRBV7-9 and TRBJ1-1, with D maybe TRBD1 (5 bases). The V and J ends lost 5 bases and 3 bases respectively, with 13 bases between them. Germline V gives CDR1 SEHNR, CDR2 FQNEAQ (reference sequence). The CDR3 spans 14 residues. DNA of the CDR3: TGTGCCAGCAGCCCATGGGGGTCGGACACTGAAGCTTTCTTT. Amino acids: CASSPWGSDTEAFF.